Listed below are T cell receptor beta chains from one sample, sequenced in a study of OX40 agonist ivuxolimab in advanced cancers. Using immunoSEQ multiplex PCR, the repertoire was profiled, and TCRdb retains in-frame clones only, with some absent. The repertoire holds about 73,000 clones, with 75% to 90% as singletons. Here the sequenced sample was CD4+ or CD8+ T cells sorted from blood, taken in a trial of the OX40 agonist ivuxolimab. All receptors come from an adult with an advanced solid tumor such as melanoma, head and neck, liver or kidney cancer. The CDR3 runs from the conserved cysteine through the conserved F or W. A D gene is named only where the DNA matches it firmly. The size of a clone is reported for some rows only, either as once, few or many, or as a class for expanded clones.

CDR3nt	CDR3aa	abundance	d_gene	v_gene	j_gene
TGTGCCAGTAGTACGGGACTAGCGGGGGCGGATGAGCAGTTCTTC	CASSTGLAGADEQFF	NA	TRBD2	TRBV19	TRBJ2-1
TGTGCCACCCAAAGGGACAGGGGGACTCAGCCCCAGCATTTT	CATQRDRGTQPQHF	NA	TRBD1	TRBV15	TRBJ1-5
TGTGCCAGCCACCTAGGTGCGAACACCGGGGAGCTGTTTTTT	CASHLGANTGELFF	NA	NA	TRBV19	TRBJ2-2
TGTGCCAGCAGCTTAGCGGGACTCGACAATGAGCAGTTCTTC	CASSLAGLDNEQFF	NA	NA	TRBV7-9	TRBJ2-1
TGCGCCAGCAGCTTATGGACTAGCGGGCAAGAGACCCAGTACTTC	CASSLWTSGQETQYF	NA	TRBD2	TRBV5-1	TRBJ2-5
TGTGCCAGCAGCTCGGGACAGGGATTAGCTAACTATGGCTACACCTTC	CASSSGQGLANYGYTF	NA	TRBD1	TRBV5-8	TRBJ1-2
TGTGCCAGCAGTTGGGGGGGTAACAATGAGCAGTTCTTC	CASSWGGNNEQFF	NA	TRBD2	TRBV27	TRBJ2-1
TGTGCCAGTAGTAACGCCGGGACTAGCGCCGGGGAGCTGTTTTTT	CASSNAGTSAGELFF	NA	TRBD2	TRBV19	TRBJ2-2
TGTGCCAGTAGTGCGAGGCCCACTGAAGCTTTCTTT	CASSARPTEAFF	NA	NA	TRBV19	TRBJ1-1
TGTGCCAGCAGCCGAAGTAGGGACACATACACAGATACGCAGTATTTT	CASSRSRDTYTDTQYF	few	NA	TRBV7-2	TRBJ2-3
TGTGCCAGCAGTTACTCGACAGACCATAACTATGGCTACACCTTC	CASSYSTDHNYGYTF	NA	NA	TRBV6-5	TRBJ1-2
TGCGCCAGCAGCTTGGGACAAAGGCCGTTCTACGAGCAGTACTTC	CASSLGQRPFYEQYF	NA	NA	TRBV5-1	TRBJ2-7
TGCGCCAGCAGCTTGCCTAGTAATGAGCAGTTCTTC	CASSLPSNEQFF	medium-sized	NA	TRBV5-1	TRBJ2-1
TGTGCCAGTAGTTATCGGGACCACCTACCGGGTGAAAAACTGTTTTTT	CASSYRDHLPGEKLFF	once	NA	TRBV19	TRBJ1-4
TGTGCCAGCAGCAACGGAGGATCTTTCTTCACAGATACGCAGTATTTT	CASSNGGSFFTDTQYF	NA	NA	TRBV9	TRBJ2-3
TGCAGCGTTGCCGGACAGGGGAGCTTAGATGGCTACACCTTC	CSVAGQGSLDGYTF	NA	TRBD1	TRBV29-1	TRBJ1-2
TGTGCCAGCAGTGGAAGTACCACCTACGAGCAGTACTTC	CASSGSTTYEQYF	NA	NA	TRBV25-1	TRBJ2-7
TGTGCCAGTAGACACGACCTTAGCACAGATACGCAGTATTTT	CASRHDLSTDTQYF	few	NA	TRBV19	TRBJ2-3
TGTGCCAGCAGCCACAGGGACTACGAGCAGTACTTC	CASSHRDYEQYF	NA	NA	TRBV5-4	TRBJ2-7
TGCAGCGTTGAGGTTAATGGCTACACCTTC	CSVEVNGYTF	NA	NA	TRBV29-1	TRBJ1-2
TGTGCCACCAGCAGAGGACCCGGAAATGAGCAGTTCTTC	CATSRGPGNEQFF	once	NA	TRBV15	TRBJ2-1
TGCAGCGTTGGTGAATGGACTAGCGGGTACAATGAGCAGTTCTTC	CSVGEWTSGYNEQFF	NA	TRBD2	TRBV29-1	TRBJ2-1
TGTGCCTGGAGCCTCTCGGACACTGAAGCTTTCTTT	CAWSLSDTEAFF	NA	NA	TRBV30	TRBJ1-1
TGTGCCAGTAGTGAATACAGCCCCGCCAAAAACATTCAGTACTTC	CASSEYSPAKNIQYF	NA	NA	TRBV19	TRBJ2-4
TGTGCCAGCACCTCCCCCCGCGCGGGGGCCAAAGATCAGCCCCAGCATTTT	CASTSPRAGAKDQPQHF	NA	NA	TRBV28	TRBJ1-5
TGTGCCAGCAGTTACTTGGCTACACGATATTACAATGAGCAGTTCTTC	CASSYLATRYYNEQFF	NA	NA	TRBV6-5	TRBJ2-1
TGTGCCAGCAGCCCGGCCGGGAGGAACACCGGGGAGCTGTTTTTT	CASSPAGRNTGELFF	NA	NA	TRBV9	TRBJ2-2
TGTGCCAGTAGTTTGACAGGGATCGTAGATACGCAGTATTTT	CASSLTGIVDTQYF	NA	TRBD1	TRBV19	TRBJ2-3
TGTGCCAGCAGCCCCGGGACAGGGGCTTACGAGCAGTACTTC	CASSPGTGAYEQYF	NA	TRBD1	TRBV9	TRBJ2-7
TGCGCCAGCCGGGGGACTAGCGGGAGACCTGCAGATACGCAGTATTTT	CASRGTSGRPADTQYF	NA	TRBD2	TRBV10-2	TRBJ2-3
TGCGCCAGCAGCCAAGATCGGGACAGCTACTACGAGCAGTACTTC	CASSQDRDSYYEQYF	NA	TRBD1	TRBV4-1	TRBJ2-7
TGTGCCAGTAGTATGAACAGGGGCGGGAACACTGAAGCTTTCTTT	CASSMNRGGNTEAFF	NA	TRBD1	TRBV19	TRBJ1-1
TGTGCCAGCAGCTTAGAATCGGCGGTCTACGAGCAGTACTTC	CASSLESAVYEQYF	NA	NA	TRBV7-9	TRBJ2-7
TGTGCCAGCAGTCTGCCTATGGACAGACCCGGGGAGCTGTTTTTT	CASSLPMDRPGELFF	NA	NA	TRBV2	TRBJ2-2
TGTGCCAGCAGTACCGGGACTAGCGGGAGTTACAATGAGCAGTTCTTC	CASSTGTSGSYNEQFF	NA	TRBD2	TRBV27	TRBJ2-1
TGCAGCGTTGTATCTCAGGGGTTGAATGAGCAGTTCTTC	CSVVSQGLNEQFF	NA	NA	TRBV29-1	TRBJ2-1
TGTGCCAGTAGTACTAGCTCTTTCAGCTACGAGCAGTACTTC	CASSTSSFSYEQYF	NA	NA	TRBV19	TRBJ2-7
TGTGCCAGCAGTCAGGGACAGCATGGCTACACCTTC	CASSQGQHGYTF	NA	TRBD1	TRBV6-5	TRBJ1-2
TGTGCCAGCAGTCCGCCATCAGGGAATCAGGGCAATGAGCAGTTCTTC	CASSPPSGNQGNEQFF	NA	NA	TRBV27	TRBJ2-1
TGTGCCAGCAGTGCGGGAGCTGGCTACGAGCAGTACTTC	CASSAGAGYEQYF	NA	NA	TRBV2	TRBJ2-7
TGTGCCAGCAGCAAGATTCAAGCGGGGGGGAAAAACATTCAGTACTTC	CASSKIQAGGKNIQYF	NA	TRBD2	TRBV27	TRBJ2-4
TGTGCCAGTAGTATAGGGGGGGGCCAGGATGAAAAACTGTTTTTT	CASSIGGGQDEKLFF	NA	NA	TRBV19	TRBJ1-4
TGCAGCGTCAGGGCATCCTACAATGAGCAGTTCTTC	CSVRASYNEQFF	NA	NA	TRBV29-1	TRBJ2-1
TGTGCCAGCAGTTCAGACAGGGGGCACACCGGGGAGCTGTTTTTT	CASSSDRGHTGELFF	NA	TRBD1	TRBV11-3	TRBJ2-2
TGTGCCAGCAGCGGGAGCAGGGTTACTGAAGCTTTCTTT	CASSGSRVTEAFF	once	NA	TRBV7-9	TRBJ1-1
TGTGCCAGTAGCCGCATAGCGGAAGATACGCAGTATTTT	CASSRIAEDTQYF	NA	NA	TRBV19	TRBJ2-3
TGTGCCAGCAGTTTAGGTGGGGGGTTACCCGGTCAGCCCCAGCATTTT	CASSLGGGLPGQPQHF	once	NA	TRBV27	TRBJ1-5
TGTGCCAGCAGTTACAGGGAGGTGGAGACCCAGTACTTC	CASSYREVETQYF	NA	NA	TRBV6-6	TRBJ2-5
TGTGCCAGCAGCTCAGGGACAGCCTATGGCTACACCTTC	CASSSGTAYGYTF	NA	TRBD1	TRBV11-2	TRBJ1-2
TGCGCCAGCAGCCAAGAACCTAGCGGATCCGGGGAGCTGTTTTTT	CASSQEPSGSGELFF	NA	TRBD2	TRBV4-1	TRBJ2-2
TGTGCCAGCAGCCTTCGGGACAGGGAATACGAGCAGTACTTC	CASSLRDREYEQYF	once	TRBD1	TRBV7-9	TRBJ2-7
TGTGCCAGCAGTTTATCGGGCAGGGCGGAAGCTTTCTTT	CASSLSGRAEAFF	NA	NA	TRBV27	TRBJ1-1
TGTGCCAGCAGTCGGTTTACCTACGAGCAGTACTTC	CASSRFTYEQYF	NA	NA	TRBV5-5	TRBJ2-7
TGTGCCAGCAGCCTCTCCCGACAGGGAGATACGCAGTATTTT	CASSLSRQGDTQYF	NA	TRBD1	TRBV16	TRBJ2-3